The following is a T cell receptor beta chain sequence with its context. Its antigen is still unknown. No base quality values were provided; no much bigger clone lies one nucleotide off. The cohort was made up of several hundred healthy bone marrow donors. Cohort members were all nominally healthy when sampled, although unrecorded immune exposures were likely present. The donor was CMV seronegative and belonged to the group of 352 seronegative cohort members. A peripheral blood sample was provided by each donor, and peripheral blood mononuclear cells were used for TCR beta sequencing. Genomic DNA was extracted from the blood cell samples with the Qiagen DNeasy Blood Extraction Kit. This specimen comes from a study of cytomegalovirus exposure and HLA in healthy donors (dated by TCRdb to 2016 to 2017). In the study overall: In an earlier analysis of under 600 of the donors, under 300 Gb of sequence data and 117 million unique TCR beta sequences from about 190 million T cells were reported. Around 300 gigabases of sequencing data and tens of millions of unique TCR sequences were included in an early release covering under 650 HLA-typed donors. Of the 398 genotyped donors, more than 75% were placed in the genetic ancestry cluster associated with self-reported Caucasian donors. The study aimed to test whether cataloging public T cell receptors could reveal signatures of past pathogen exposure. The study profiled the T cell repertoires of 666 subjects by immunosequencing and related them to cytomegalovirus serostatus. Along with the roughly 700-subject first cohort, a separate validation cohort of roughly 110 different subjects was used. High-throughput TCR immunosequencing, statistical association of individual TCRs with disease status, and machine learning were combined to predict cytomegalovirus infection status. To study patterns of TCR occurrence, a later analysis re-analyzed previously published TCR beta repertoires from 650 to 750 donors and added high-resolution HLA genotyping. Rather than drawing on any new phenotypic data, the later analysis identified candidate immune exposures from TCR beta sequences and the way those sequences occurred across donors. To decide whether each TCR beta V gene segment behaved as functional or pseudogenic, an earlier analysis of 587 of the donors relied on high-throughput TCR beta sequencing. Donor age, sex, ethnicity and CMV serostatus were collected together with the repertoire data. In a later genetic analysis, genome-wide SNP genotypes for about three fifths of the 666 donors were used, and that subset was treated as a discovery cohort. All discovery cohort repertoires had been generated using a single sequencing platform. Class I and class II HLA loci were covered by the typing at four-digit resolution. Typing coverage differed by locus: A, B, C, DRB1 and DQB1 were typed in about 620-630 donors, DQA1 in about 510, DPA1 in around 600, and DPB1 in just under 490. About five DR-DQ haplotypes were treated as single units for association and clustering because of strong linkage in the cohort. On average, roughly 240,000 unique TCR beta nucleotide sequences were sequenced per donor among some 420 genotyped donors of the cohort, with roughly 18% of those sequences being non-productive.

The library was built by means of the immunoSEQ multiplex PCR assay. For the multiplex PCR, a mixture combining 60 forward primers for TCR Vbeta segments and 13 reverse primers for TCR Jbeta segments was used. The CDR3 region of rearranged TCR beta genes was amplified from genomic DNA by a multiplex PCR assay. On the Illumina HiSeq System, the amplified TCR beta libraries were sequenced as 87-base-pair reads. The paper's processing steps were these. A later analysis tallied about 77 million unique TCR beta chains across the roughly 610 repertoires, and approximately 9.9 million of those chains were shared by two or more donors. A nearest-neighbor algorithm error-corrected the raw reads and collapsed the reads into unique sequences, merging closely related sequences to remove PCR and sequencing errors. V, D and J gene segments were assigned by aligning CDR3 sequences to IMGT reference sequences. For a sequence to be retained, a match of at least six nucleotides was required to both a V gene segment and a J gene segment. Rearrangements were classified as productive when the CDR3 lacked stop codons and remained in frame with V and J, and all other rearrangements were classified as non-productive. Following IMGT convention, CDR3 was defined as the stretch from the second conserved V-encoded cysteine to the conserved J-encoded phenylalanine. In an earlier analysis of more than 550 of the donors, sequences lacking an unambiguous match to a single V gene segment were excluded. In an earlier analysis of approximately 590 of the donors, V segments were called functional above 56.7% productive rearrangements and were called segregating when the between-donor standard deviation exceeded 5%. A statistical classification framework was built to diagnose cytomegalovirus status from the catalog of TCR beta chain sequences. In a later analysis, V and J genes were assigned by comparing TCR nucleotide sequences against IMGT/GENE-DB human TR gene sequences. In a later analysis, CDR3 sequences and most-parsimonious VDJ recombination scenarios were assigned using the TCRdist pipeline. A later analysis defined each TCR beta chain by its CDR3 amino acid sequence plus V-gene family, and excluded reads lacking a unique V-gene family. As a way to deal with suspected cross-contamination and a sequencing artifact, a later analysis dropped approximately 590 nucleotide sequences that were highly shared and had low generation probability. In a later analysis, a clonal expansion index was calculated for each public chain from normalized within-repertoire ranks of inferred template counts. Generation probabilities in a later analysis came from a VDJ recombination model fitted to out-of-frame rearrangements, and those results were checked against IGoR. Hypergeometric tests were used in a later analysis to score TCR-TCR, TCR-HLA and TCR-CMV co-occurrence, with a repertoire-size bias correction applied to the TCR pairs. In a later analysis, false discovery rates were estimated by permuting HLA or CMV assignments 20 times. A later analysis grouped co-occurring TCRs with DBSCAN, adding TCRdist sequence similarity when clustering within HLA-allele-positive subsets. Repertoires with fewer than 30,000 or more than 120,000 public chains were left out of co-occurrence clustering, as were four to six repertoires with anomalous nucleotide sharing. TCRdb provides this immuneACCESS table in a form limited to in-frame rearrangements. Some clones are lacking; in checked studies, under half of them reflect an unresolved V gene, and why the rest are absent is not known. V, J and clone size reflect that table, while D and trimming were determined from the DNA. The sample has 110,000 to 150,000 clones on record, around 79% of them singletons. Approximately 4% of the sample belongs to the ten largest clones.

The germline V gene sets CDR1 to MNHNS and CDR2 to SASEGT. Spanning cysteine to phenylalanine, the CDR3 consists of 17 amino acids. The read is trimmed to its CDR3 DNA, 51 bases read in frame from base 1. The germline V and J ends show losses of 3 bases and 6 bases respectively, and no gene match explains 14 bases of the junction. On the study overall, not on this receptor specifically: In both the original and validation cohorts, the classifier was reported to diagnose cytomegalovirus status with high specificity and sensitivity. Because counts were too low, about 18 rarely observed V segments, including chromosome 9 orphons, were excluded from the earlier analysis of roughly 580 of the donors. Most TCR sequences were seen in very few donors, while some public TCRs were found in many individuals. A cluster of highly shared sequence variants was judged likely to represent a technical artifact of the sequencing pipeline. An earlier analysis of some 560 of the donors showed that most TCR beta V segments appeared in productive rearrangements either about 90% or about 30% of the time, which broadly matched IMGT annotations. In this cohort, only TCR beta chains were sequenced, and detectable features were limited by the absence of alpha or paired-chain data. Some IMGT-functional V segments, including TRBV6-2 and TRBV6-3, could not be distinguished by the 87-base-pair reads and were therefore excluded. Linkage disequilibrium might explain the correlated functional status among segregating V segments, but an unknown experimental factor could not be excluded. HLA typing was unavailable for some donors at each locus, so association tests used only the typed subset. According to a later analysis, most CMV-associated TCR beta chains appeared to be HLA-restricted, and the HLA associations seemed to be driven largely by CMV exposure. When HLA alleles, especially DR and DQ, strongly co-occurred, attributing TCR associations to individual alleles was difficult. In vitro tests confirmed that a few of the cytomegalovirus-associated TCR beta chains recognize cytomegalovirus antigens. A further reported finding was that TCR beta sequences accurately predicted the HLA-A and HLA-B alleles for most subjects in the first cohort. In a later analysis, TCR association rates were found to vary across HLA loci, with the most associated TCRs seen for DRB1 alleles and the fewest for HLA-C alleles. Presence/absence analyses assumed roughly uniform sequencing depth across donors, an assumption that may not hold. A later genetic analysis associated a missense DCLRE1C variant with V-gene and J-gene trimming of TCR beta chains, and an independent cohort replicated the association. CMV serostatus was the only immune exposure information available for the cohort. According to a later genetic analysis, donors in an Asian-associated ancestry cluster had fewer N-insertions in productive TCRs than the approximately 610-donor mean. In a later analysis, HLA-associated TCR beta chains were found to be more clonally expanded and to have lower generation probabilities than equally common non-associated chains. A later analysis reported that several top co-occurrence clusters appeared linked to parvovirus B19, influenza, CMV and Epstein-Barr virus. According to the authors, the approach could potentially be generalized to other disease states and immunological phenotypes. A later analysis associated 15,000 to 20,000 TCR beta sequences with specific HLA alleles at a false discovery rate of 0.05. A total of fewer than 200 TCR beta chains were listed by the study as associated with cytomegalovirus.

The source is a male donor in good health and CMV-seronegative. The source material was PBMCs. The rearrangement joined TRBV6-1 to TRBJ2-5, with 9 bases aligning to TRBD2. The CDR3 amino acid sequence is: CASSDALRGGRWKTQYF. The sequence in DNA is TGTGCCAGCAGTGACGCTTTGCGGGGGGGCCGATGGAAGACCCAGTACTTC.